Following are 27 T cell receptor beta chains from one sample sequenced in a study of early T cells in non-severe SARS-CoV-2 infection. TCRdb analysed the 5' RACE reads with MiXCR anew, one entry per CDR3 protein. The sample comprises tens of thousands of distinct CDR3 sequences, around 5% of which are singletons, and about 32% rests with the top ten. The sequencing sample was made of whole blood. The receptor set was obtained from an adult who was a healthcare worker with PCR-confirmed SARS-CoV-2 infection or an uninfected control (not recorded which).

This clonotype was seen many times. The junction shows a germline mismatch at one end, possibly a read error. The chain combines TRBV25-1 with TRBJ2-5; D uncertain. There are 12 residues in the CDR3. CDR1 and CDR2 from the germline V gene are MGHDK and SYGVNS. CDR3 nucleotide sequence: TGTGCCAGCAGTGAAGTGCAAGGGACCCAGTACTTC. Amino acid sequence: CASSEVQGTQYF.

In this sample, this clonotype turned up a few times. Here the CDR3 reads CASSLSGGQSTEAFF. CDR3 sequence (DNA): TGTGCCAGCAGCTTAAGTGGGGGGCAGAGCACTGAAGCTTTCTTT. The chain joins TRBV7-3 to TRBJ1-1; D is possibly TRBD1 (6 bases). CDR1 is SGHTA, CDR2 FQGTGA, per germline. V was pared by 1 base and J by 4 bases, with 13 bases between. The CDR3 sequence is 15 residues long.

V is TRBV7-9 and J is TRBJ2-1; D is possibly TRBD1 (5 bases). The CDR3 runs 13 residues. Germline V gene lookup returns CDR1 SEHNR and CDR2 FQNEAQ (reference sequence). The V end was cut by 5 bases, the J end by 1 base, with 6 bases between. The CDR3 DNA reads TGTGCCAGCAGCGGACAATCCTACAATGAGCAGTTCTTC. This encodes CASSGQSYNEQFF.

A word on this clonotype: Just one base apart from a much larger clone, this may be a read error. The gene calls are TRBV11-2 and TRBJ2-1; TRBD2 matches at 9 bases. The CDR3 runs to 16 residues. V trimming: 4 bases; J trimming: 8 bases; junction bases outside the gene matches: 12. CDR1 SGHAT and CDR2 FQNNGV come from the germline V gene. The CDR3 reads CASSSFAGGPSYEQFF. CDR3 nucleotides: TGTGCCAGCAGCTCATTTGCGGGGGGGCCTAGCTATGAGCAGTTCTTC.

In this sample, this clonotype turned up many times. This rearrangement joins TRBV20-1 to TRBJ1-2, with D perhaps matching TRBD1 (5 bases). This CDR3 is built from 12 residues. The germline V gene encodes CDR1 DFQATT and CDR2 SNEGSKA (reference sequence). V lost 0 bases to trimming and J lost 8 bases, with 10 bases between them. The CDR3 DNA sequence: TGCAGTGCTAGAGACAGGGTGAGAGGCTACACCTTC. Translated: CSARDRVRGYTF.

This clonotype was counted at least ten times. The chain joins TRBV5-1 to TRBJ1-6; possibly TRBD1 for D (5 bases). The CDR3 runs 15 residues. Trimming removed 4 bases at V and 7 bases at J, with 15 bases between. Germline V gene data show CDR1 as SGHRS and CDR2 as YFSETQ. CDR3 loop: CASSIQLSGNSPLHF. The CDR3, as DNA: TGCGCCAGCAGCATCCAACTCTCAGGGAATTCACCCCTCCACTTT.

This chain uses TRBV12-5 with TRBJ1-4, with 7 bases lining up with TRBD1. CDR3 length equals 17 residues. The V and J ends lost 1 base and 4 bases, in that order; junction bases with no gene match: 9. Germline V lookup: CDR1 LGHNT, CDR2 FRNRAP. In DNA form, the CDR3 reads TGTGCTAGTGGTTTGGCCCCGGGACAGAATTTTAATGAAAAACTGTTTTTT. It yields the protein CASGLAPGQNFNEKLFF.

This chain connects TRBV4-3 to TRBJ2-7; tentative D call: TRBD2 (5 bases). The germline CDR1 and CDR2 sequences are LGHNA and YSLEER. V was trimmed by 0 bases and J by 4 bases, leaving 13 bases between them. CDR3 length: 15 amino acids. The CDR3 DNA is TGCGCCAGCAGCCAAGAATCATCCGAGGGATACGAGCAGTACTTC. It specifies CASSQESSEGYEQYF.

This clonotype was seen many times. The rearrangement uses TRBV5-5 and TRBJ1-6; 8 bases line up with TRBD1. The CDR3 is 14 amino acids. The germline gives CDR1 SGHKS, CDR2 YYEKEE (reference sequence). The J segment lost 10 bases and the V segment lost 3 bases, leaving 6 bases of the junction unmatched. This CDR3 is CASSYDRGNSPLHF. In nucleotides, the CDR3 is TGTGCCAGCAGCTACGACAGGGGAAACTCACCCCTCCACTTT.

In its sample, this clonotype was seen a few times. The V and J genes are TRBV19 and TRBJ1-2; no reliable D call. Germline CDR1 is LNHDA and CDR2 is SQIVND (reference sequence). The CDR3 covers 14 residues. The V and J ends lost 2 bases and 1 base respectively, with 8 bases between them. CDR3 in amino acids: CASSISSGNYGYTF. The CDR3 DNA follows: TGTGCCAGTAGTATAAGCTCGGGTAACTATGGCTACACCTTC.

This clonotype was seen ten or more times. The chain joins TRBV27 to TRBJ2-7, with D perhaps TRBD2 (6 bases). CDR3 length: 14 amino acids. Trimming took 4 bases from V and 2 from J, leaving 12 bases between them. Per germline, CDR1 MNHEY and CDR2 SMNVEV (reference sequence). CDR3: CASSWEPGAYEQYF. Written as DNA, the CDR3 is TGTGCCAGCAGTTGGGAGCCGGGGGCCTACGAGCAGTACTTC.

This chain joins TRBV12-3 or TRBV12-4 and TRBJ1-2; D is unclear. Trimming cost V 4 bases and J 14 bases, with 14 bases left between them. This CDR3 region has 11 residues. CDR3 amino acids: CASSSGGLWTF. The CDR3 region has the DNA TGTGCCAGCAGTTCGGGCGGGTTGTGGACCTTC.

The chain carries TRBV5-1 and TRBJ2-1; 10 positions agree with TRBD2. Germline V CDR1 and CDR2: SGHRS, YFSETQ. Losses at the gene ends were 4 bases for V and 3 bases for J; bases not matched to a gene: 10. CDR3 size: 17 residues. CDR3 DNA: TGCGCCAGCAGCCCGAAAGCTAGCGGGGGATACTACAATGAGCAGTTCTTC. It specifies CASSPKASGGYYNEQFF.

This clonotype has a count of ten or more. The chain joins TRBV4-3 to TRBJ1-6; 10 bases map to TRBD1. The V gene's germline CDR1 is LGHNA and CDR2 YSLEER. The CDR3 is 16 amino acids. The V segment lost 1 base and the J segment 5 bases; nucleotides outside the gene matches: 2. The CDR3 sequence is CASSQGQGADNSPLHF. The CDR3 DNA is TGCGCCAGCAGCCAAGGACAGGGGGCAGATAATTCACCCCTCCACTTT.

This clonotype was counted many times. The chain employs TRBV7-2 and TRBJ2-3, with TRBD2 matching 8 bases. Trimming took 2 bases from V and 0 from J; bases not matched to a gene: 4. The CDR3 is 16 residues long. From germline, CDR1 is SGHTA and CDR2 FQGNSA. The CDR3 DNA follows: TGTGCCAGCAGCTTATCGGGGGGGCTTAGCACAGATACGCAGTATTTT. Its protein product is CASSLSGGLSTDTQYF.

This clonotype was detected ten times or more. The chain joins TRBV29-1 to TRBJ2-7; 14 bases line up with TRBD2. The trim removed 1 base at V and 3 bases at J, leaving 2 bases unmatched. Per germline, CDR1 SQVTM and CDR2 ANQGSEA. The CDR3 is 15 residues long. The CDR3 spells CSVEATSGGDYEQYF. CDR3 coding DNA: TGCAGCGTTGAAGCGACTAGCGGGGGGGACTACGAGCAGTACTTC.

This CDR3 is CASSYEWGANVLTF. For the CDR3, the DNA is TGTGCCAGCAGTTACGAATGGGGGGCCAACGTCCTGACTTTC. This rearrangement joins TRBV6-5 to TRBJ2-6, with unresolved D. Trimming removed 2 bases from V and 4 bases from J, with 6 bases in between. Germline CDR1 reads MNHEY; CDR2 reads SVGAGI. The length of the CDR3 is 14 residues.

This chain joins TRBV7-8 and TRBJ2-3; D call uncertain. Germline V gene lookup returns CDR1 SGHVS and CDR2 FQNEAQ. V was cut by 5 bases and J by 6 bases, with 6 bases left in between. The CDR3 sequence is 11 residues long. The CDR3 sequence is CASSPLDTQYF. The CDR3 DNA reads as TGTGCCAGCAGCCCCCTGGATACGCAGTATTTT.

The sample holds many counts of this clonotype. J is TRBJ2-5 and V is TRBV7-3, with D tentatively TRBD2 (5 bases). The V end was cut by 5 bases, the J end by 5 bases, with 21 bases between. Germline-derived CDR1 and CDR2 are SGHTA and FQGTGA. There are 16 residues in the CDR3. The CDR3 loop is CASSPPRLRGMETQYF. The CDR3 bases are TGTGCCAGCAGCCCCCCTCGTTTACGGGGAATGGAGACCCAGTACTTC. The full variable domain, rest sourced from reference TRBV7-3 and TRBJ2-5, is GAGVSQTPSNKVTEKGKYVELRCDPISGHTALYWYRQSLGQGPEFLIYFQGTGAADDSGLPNDRFFAVRPEGSVSTLKIQRTERGDSAVYLCASSPPRLRGMETQYFGPGTRLLVL.

At least ten counts were recorded for this clonotype. The gene calls are TRBV6-1 and TRBJ1-4; D gene uncertain. The V and J ends lost 4 bases and 2 bases respectively, with 14 bases between them. Looked up from germline, CDR1 is MNHNS and CDR2 is SASEGT. This CDR3 has 16 amino acids. The CDR3 DNA reads as TGTGCCAGCAGTGGTGCCAGGAAAGCGACTAATGAAAAACTGTTTTTT. This codes for CASSGARKATNEKLFF.

This clonotype occurred once. This chain links TRBV3-1 with TRBJ1-2; maybe TRBD1 (6 bases). The CDR3 extends over 14 amino acids. The ends were cut back, 3 bases at V and 4 bases at J, with 12 bases in the middle. Germline V gene sequence: CDR1 LGHDT, CDR2 YNNKEL (reference sequence). The CDR3 DNA sequence: TGTGCCAGCAGCCACGGGGGGCGAAGCTATGGCTACACCTTC. This gives the protein CASSHGGRSYGYTF.

This clonotype has ten or more counts. The chain joins TRBV5-6 to TRBJ2-5; unclear D gene. V dropped 4 bases and J dropped 1 base, with 11 bases sitting between them. Germline CDR1 reads SGHDT; CDR2 reads YYEEEE. There are 14 residues in the CDR3. CDR3 DNA sequence: TGTGCCAGCAGCCCCTCTTCAGCCCAAGAGACCCAGTACTTC. This translates into CASSPSSAQETQYF. The variable domain in full, completed from reference TRBV5-6 and TRBJ2-5, reads DAGVTQSPTHLIKTRGQQVTLRCSPKSGHDTVSWYQQALGQGPQFIFQYYEEEERQRGNFPDRFSGHQFPNYSSELNVNALLLGDSALYLCASSPSSAQETQYFGPGTRLLVL.

This clonotype was seen many times. The genes are TRBV27 and TRBJ2-3; D possibly corresponds to TRBD2 (5 bases). Germline V gene sequence: CDR1 MNHEY, CDR2 SMNVEV (reference sequence). CDR3 length equals 17 residues. V shed 2 bases and J shed 8 bases, with 23 bases lying between them. CDR3 sequence (DNA): TGTGCCAGCAGTTTAGGTTTGTTGGTGGGGAGTGGGATTACGCAGTATTTT. The encoded protein is CASSLGLLVGSGITQYF.

The V call is TRBV5-1, the J call TRBJ1-1; D possibly corresponds to TRBD1 (6 bases). Germline CDR1 is SGHRS and CDR2 is YFSETQ. The CDR3 has 15 amino acids. Trimming took off 4 bases at V and 0 bases at J, with 13 bases between the two ends. The CDR3 region is CASSPRTALNTEAFF. The CDR3 DNA follows: TGCGCCAGCAGCCCCAGGACAGCTTTGAACACTGAAGCTTTCTTT.

This clonotype was detected ten times or more. V gene TRBV15 combines with J gene TRBJ2-7, with D perhaps matching TRBD2 (5 bases). Deletions cut 0 bases from V and 3 bases from J, with 9 bases between. The CDR3 loop spans 14 amino acids. Germline-derived CDR1 and CDR2 are LNHNV and YYDKDF (reference sequence). This CDR3 is CATSRDRGDYEQYF. In DNA, the CDR3 is TGTGCCACCAGCAGAGATCGGGGAGACTACGAGCAGTACTTC.

Note on this clonotype: Germline and junction disagree at one end, which may indicate a read error. This chain uses TRBV4-1 with TRBJ2-1; TRBD1 is a possible D gene (5 bases). Germline V gene sequence: CDR1 MGHRA, CDR2 YSYEKL. The CDR3 loop spans 15 amino acids. The CDR3 here is CASSQDRTSTYELFF. DNA of the CDR3: TGCGCCAGCAGCCAAGACCGGACAAGCACCTATGAGCTGTTCTTC.

The table lists this clonotype with many counts. The genes are TRBV9 and TRBJ2-7; the D is unclear. CDR3 length: 16 amino acids. V gave up 0 bases and J gave up 2 bases, with 15 bases separating them. Germline lookup yields CDR1 SGDLS and CDR2 YYNGEE. CDR3: CASSVGDHDLTYEQYF. CDR3 DNA: TGTGCCAGCAGCGTAGGAGACCATGATCTAACCTACGAGCAGTACTTC.